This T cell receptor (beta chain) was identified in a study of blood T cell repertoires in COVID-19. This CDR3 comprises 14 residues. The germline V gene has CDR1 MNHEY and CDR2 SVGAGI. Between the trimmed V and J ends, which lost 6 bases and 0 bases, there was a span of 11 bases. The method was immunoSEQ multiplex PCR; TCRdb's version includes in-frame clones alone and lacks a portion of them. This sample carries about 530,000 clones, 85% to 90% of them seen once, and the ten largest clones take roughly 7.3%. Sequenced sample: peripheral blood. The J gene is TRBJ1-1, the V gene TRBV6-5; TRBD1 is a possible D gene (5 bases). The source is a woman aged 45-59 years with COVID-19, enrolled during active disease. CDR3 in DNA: TGTGCCAGCAGGGTCCTAGGGGTGAACACTGAAGCTTTCTTT. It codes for CASRVLGVNTEAFF.